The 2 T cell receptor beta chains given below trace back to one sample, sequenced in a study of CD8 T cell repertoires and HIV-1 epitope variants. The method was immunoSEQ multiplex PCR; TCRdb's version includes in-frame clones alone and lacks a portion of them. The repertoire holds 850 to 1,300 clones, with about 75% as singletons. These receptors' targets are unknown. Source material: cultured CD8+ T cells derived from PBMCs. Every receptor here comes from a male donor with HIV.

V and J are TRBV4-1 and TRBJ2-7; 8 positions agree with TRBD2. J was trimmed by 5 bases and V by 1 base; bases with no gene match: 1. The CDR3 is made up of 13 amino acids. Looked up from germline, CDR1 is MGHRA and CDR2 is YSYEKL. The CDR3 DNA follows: TGCGCCAGCAGCCAAGGGACTAGCAACGAGCAGTACTTC. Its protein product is CASSQGTSNEQYF.

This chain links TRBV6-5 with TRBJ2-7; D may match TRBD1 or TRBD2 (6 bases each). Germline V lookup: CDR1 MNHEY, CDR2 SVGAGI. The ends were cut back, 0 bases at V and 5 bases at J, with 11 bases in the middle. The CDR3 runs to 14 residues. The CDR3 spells CASSYSWGADEQYF. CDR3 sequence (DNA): TGTGCCAGCAGTTACTCATGGGGGGCCGACGAGCAGTACTTC.